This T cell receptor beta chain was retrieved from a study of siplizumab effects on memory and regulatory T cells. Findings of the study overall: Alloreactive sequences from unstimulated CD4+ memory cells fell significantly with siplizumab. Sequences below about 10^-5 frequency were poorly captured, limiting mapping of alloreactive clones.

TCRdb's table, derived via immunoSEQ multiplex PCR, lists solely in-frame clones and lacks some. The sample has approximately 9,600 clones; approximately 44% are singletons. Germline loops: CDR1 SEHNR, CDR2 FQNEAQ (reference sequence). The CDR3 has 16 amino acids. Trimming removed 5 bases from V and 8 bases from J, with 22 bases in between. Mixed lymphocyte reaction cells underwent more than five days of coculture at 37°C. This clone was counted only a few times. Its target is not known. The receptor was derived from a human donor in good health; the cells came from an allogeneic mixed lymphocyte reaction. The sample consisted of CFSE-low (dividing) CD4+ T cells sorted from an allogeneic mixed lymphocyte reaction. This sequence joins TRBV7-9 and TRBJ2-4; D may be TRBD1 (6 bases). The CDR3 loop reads CASSLDRGGRSDIQYF. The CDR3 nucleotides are TGTGCCAGCAGCCTAGACCGAGGGGGACGTTCCGACATTCAGTACTTC.